The clone carrying this T cell receptor (beta chain) has more than one count but fewer than ten. This specimen comes from a study of blood T cell repertoires in COVID-19. Turning to the study itself: Acute-phase and convalescent COVID-19 samples originated in the United States, Italy and Spain. T cells, B-cell-depleted T cells, or PBMCs supplied cDNA or gDNA.

After removal of 7 bases from V and 10 bases from J, the junction contained 9 bases not matched to a gene. The CDR3 has 12 amino acids. The germline V gene has CDR1 MNHEY and CDR2 SVGAGI. As handled by the study authors: For nucleated cells, counts were estimated from reference gene primer amplification. Sequencing used immunoSEQ multiplex PCR; TCRdb keeps in-frame clones, though not all of them. For V, J and clone size, that table is used; D and trimming come from the DNA. The sample has some 240,000 clones; roughly 80% are singletons. This receptor was identified in a woman aged 80 or over with acute or convalescent COVID-19. The rearrangement joins TRBV6-5 to TRBJ1-2, with TRBD1 matching over 7 bases. Material for sequencing was peripheral blood. CDR3 nucleotide sequence: TGTGCCAGCATCGGGCGGGACAGCCTCTACACCTTC. It codes for CASIGRDSLYTF.